This T cell receptor (beta chain) stems from a study of CD8 T cells in ankylosing spondylitis. Using quantitative 5'-RACE with molecular barcodes, the authors made TCR beta libraries. TCRdb reprocessed the 5' RACE reads with MiXCR, giving one entry per CDR3 protein. The table records some 840,000 distinct CDR3 sequences, 12% of them present only once. The study's findings and limits: Earlier reports found some motif variants in synovial fluid and blood in reactive arthritis. Disease-linked clones were found to be CD8+ and relatively rare in peripheral blood. A TCR beta motif of eight or nine highly homologous variants seemed to mark ankylosing spondylitis blood.

J was trimmed by 6 bases and V by 5 bases; bases with no gene match: 8. This CDR3 is built from 15 residues. In its sample, this clonotype was seen many times. Antigen unknown. The sample taken for sequencing was blood, either unsorted or a sorted T cell fraction (not recorded which). V usage is TRBV12-3 or TRBV12-4 and J usage is TRBJ1-2, with 11 bases matching TRBD1. The sequence came from a male donor with ankylosing spondylitis. CDR3 in DNA: TGTGCCAGCAGTAATCGGGACAGGGGGTTGGATGGCTACACCTTC. Protein: CASSNRDRGLDGYTF.